Following are 30 T cell receptor beta chains from one sample sequenced in a study of blood T cell repertoires in COVID-19. Produced via immunoSEQ multiplex PCR; TCRdb's table is partial and in-frame only. Of a few hundred thousand clones listed, 75% to 85% are singletons. Source material: peripheral blood. The receptors stem from a human donor in a cohort sampled during active COVID-19.

The rearrangement links TRBV4-1 to TRBJ1-2; D is perhaps TRBD1 (6 bases). Germline V CDR1 and CDR2: MGHRA, YSYEKL. The CDR3 sequence is 14 residues long. V was cut by 4 bases and J by 9 bases, with 18 bases left in between. Here the CDR3 DNA reads TGCGCCAGCAGCCTGGGGGGGCGGACACCTAGCTACACCTTC. The encoded protein is CASSLGGRTPSYTF.

V and J are TRBV6-5 and TRBJ2-7; 10 positions agree with TRBD1. This CDR3 is 14 amino acids long. V trimming: 7 bases; J trimming: 2 bases; junction bases outside the gene matches: 5. Germline V lookup: CDR1 MNHEY, CDR2 SVGAGI. The CDR3 reads CASTWDRGAYEQYF. CDR3 nucleotides: TGTGCCAGCACCTGGGACAGGGGCGCCTACGAGCAGTACTTC.

This chain links TRBV7-8 with TRBJ2-7; a weak D match, TRBD1 (5 bases). The CDR3 runs to 17 residues. The germline CDR1 and CDR2 sequences are SGHVS and FQNEAQ. The V end was cut by 2 bases, the J end by 5 bases, with 22 bases between. The CDR3 DNA reads as TGTGCCAGCAGCTTATGGTCATGGCAGGGAAGAGTCCACGAGCAGTACTTC. It translates to CASSLWSWQGRVHEQYF.

The chain recombines TRBV28 with TRBJ1-5, with unresolved D. CDR3 length equals 15 residues. Trimming removed 3 bases from V and 7 bases from J, with 16 bases in between. Germline V gene lookup returns CDR1 MDHEN and CDR2 SYDVKM. The CDR3 nucleotides are TGTGCCAGCAGTTTGATAAGACTGGTTCACCAGCCCCAGCATTTT. It codes for CASSLIRLVHQPQHF.

This chain uses TRBV6-5 with TRBJ1-4, with TRBD1 matching over 7 bases. CDR1 and CDR2 from the germline V gene are MNHEY and SVGAGI. The CDR3 runs 14 residues. The V gene end was trimmed by 7 bases and the J gene end by 4 bases; junction bases not matched to a gene: 6. This CDR3 is CASTRTGGNEKLFF. DNA of the CDR3: TGTGCCAGCACCAGGACAGGTGGTAATGAAAAACTGTTTTTT.

This clone was detected a few times. Other DNA sequences in the sample encode the same CDR3. The chain recombines TRBV30 with TRBJ2-7; the match to TRBD1 covers 7 bases. This CDR3 spans 15 amino acids. Trimming removed 1 base from V and 0 bases from J; junction bases left unmatched: 6. In germline, CDR1 is GTSNPN, CDR2 SVGIG (reference sequence). The CDR3 nucleotides are TGTGCCTGGAGTGCTGACAGGGAAAACTCCTACGAGCAGTACTTC. This codes for CAWSADRENSYEQYF.

V is TRBV13 and J is TRBJ2-1, with 10 bases that match TRBD2. With 1 base clipped from V and 4 bases from J, the junction kept 1 base outside the gene matches. CDR3 length: 15 amino acids. CDR1 is PRHDT and CDR2 is FYEKMQ in the germline V gene (reference sequence). As DNA, the CDR3 is TGTGCCAGCAGCTTAGCTAGCGGGAGTTACAATGAGCAGTTCTTC. It specifies CASSLASGSYNEQFF.

The chain couples TRBV6-5 to TRBJ2-2; tentative D call: TRBD1 (6 bases). V shed 7 bases and J shed 4 bases, with 10 bases lying between them. Germline loops: CDR1 MNHEY, CDR2 SVGAGI. This CDR3 is built from 13 residues. This CDR3 reads CASKLGGTGELFF. DNA for the CDR3: TGTGCCAGCAAATTAGGGGGCACCGGGGAGCTGTTTTTT.

The V call is TRBV5-3, the J call TRBJ2-3, with TRBD2 matching over 12 bases. TRBV5-3 is annotated as an ORF whose role is uncertain. CDR3 length: 17 amino acids. The V gene end was trimmed by 3 bases and the J gene end by 4 bases; junction bases not matched to a gene: 9. In nucleotides, the CDR3 is TGTGCCAGAAGCTGCCGACTAGCGGGAGAGAGGCCAGATACGCAGTATTTT. Amino acids: CARSCRLAGERPDTQYF.

The genes are TRBV7-9 and TRBJ2-3; TRBD1 aligns across 8 bases. V lost 5 bases and J lost 0; bases outside the gene matches: 4. CDR3 size: 15 residues. The germline V gene has CDR1 SEHNR and CDR2 FQNEAQ (reference sequence). The CDR3 loop reads CASSVGTGSTDTQYF. In DNA form, the CDR3 reads TGTGCCAGCAGCGTAGGGACAGGTAGCACAGATACGCAGTATTTT.

The J gene is TRBJ1-4, the V gene TRBV18, with D possibly matching TRBD1 (5 bases). Trimming removed 6 bases at V and 0 bases at J, with 8 bases between. The germline V gene encodes CDR1 KGHSH and CDR2 LQKENI. CDR3 size: 14 residues. CDR3 in amino acids: CASSLGPTNEKLFF. As DNA, the CDR3 is TGTGCCAGCTCCTTGGGGCCAACTAATGAAAAACTGTTTTTT.

This sequence joins TRBV6-4 and TRBJ2-6, with TRBD1 as a possible D gene (5 bases). The V end lost 3 bases, the J end lost 3 bases, and 12 bases lay between the germline ends. Germline lookup yields CDR1 MRHNA and CDR2 SNTAGT. The CDR3 covers 16 residues. CDR3 amino acids: CASSEVAGNGANVLTF. For the CDR3, the DNA is TGTGCCAGCAGTGAAGTCGCAGGGAATGGGGCCAACGTCCTGACTTTC.

The chain joins TRBV7-9 to TRBJ2-1, with 8 positions matching TRBD2. V lost 2 bases and J lost 1; bases outside the gene matches: 1. The germline CDR1 and CDR2 sequences are SEHNR and FQNEAQ (reference sequence). The CDR3 is 15 residues long. Here the CDR3 DNA reads TGTGCCAGCAGCTTATCTAGCGGGTCCTACAATGAGCAGTTCTTC. Its protein product is CASSLSSGSYNEQFF.

V is TRBV4-1 and J is TRBJ2-6; D is uncertain. V lost 1 base and J lost 0, with 10 bases in between. Germline V CDR1 and CDR2: MGHRA, YSYEKL. The CDR3 spans 17 residues. The CDR3 DNA reads TGCGCCAGCAGCCAAGGTCTTGAGGTCTCTGGGGCCAACGTCCTGACTTTC. This sequence encodes CASSQGLEVSGANVLTF.

V gene TRBV7-2 combines with J gene TRBJ2-2, with D tentatively TRBD1 (5 bases). The CDR3 sequence is 14 residues long. Germline CDR1 SGHTA, CDR2 FQGNSA. V was clipped by 2 bases and J by 5 bases, with 9 bases between them. The CDR3 nucleotides read TGTGCCAGCAGCTTATCGCCAGGGACCGGGGAGCTGTTTTTT. The encoded protein is CASSLSPGTGELFF. Looking up the rest from reference TRBV7-2 and TRBJ2-2 gives the full variable domain: GAGVSQSPSNKVTEKGKDVELRCDPISGHTALYWYRQSLGQGLEFLIYFQGNSAPDKSGLPSDRFSAERTGGSVSTLTIQRTQQEDSAVYLCASSLSPGTGELFFGEGSRLTVL.

Remarks on this clone: The identical CDR3 is also encoded by other nucleotide sequences in the sample. The chain joins TRBV24-1 to TRBJ2-7; TRBD1 agrees at 7 bases. The germline CDR1 and CDR2 sequences are KGHDR and SFDVKD. With 3 bases clipped from V and 2 bases from J, the junction kept 6 bases outside the gene matches. This CDR3 comprises 15 residues. CDR3 in DNA: TGTGCCACCAGTGATCCCAGGGACAGAACCTACGAGCAGTACTTC. Its translation is CATSDPRDRTYEQYF.

This clone was detected many times. This chain joins TRBV7-2 and TRBJ2-7; perhaps TRBD2 as D (6 bases). V dropped 3 bases and J dropped 2 bases, with 11 bases sitting between them. CDR3 length equals 14 residues. In germline, CDR1 is SGHTA, CDR2 FQGNSA. CDR3 DNA: TGTGCCAGCAGCTTTGCCCGGGAGCCCTACGAGCAGTACTTC. It translates to CASSFAREPYEQYF.

The chain employs TRBV30 and TRBJ2-7; no clear D. Trimming removed 3 bases from V and 0 bases from J, with 15 bases in between. The CDR3 sequence is 15 residues long. CDR1 GTSNPN and CDR2 SVGIG come from the germline V gene (reference sequence). This CDR3 is CAWSAVKASSYEQYF. The CDR3 nucleotides read TGTGCCTGGAGCGCCGTAAAGGCTAGCTCCTACGAGCAGTACTTC.

The chain employs TRBV28 and TRBJ2-4, with D perhaps TRBD2 (6 bases). Trimming left V 7 bases short and J 4 bases short, with 14 bases between. The CDR3 is 14 amino acids. CDR1 MDHEN and CDR2 SYDVKM come from the germline V gene. DNA for the CDR3: TGTGCCAGCACCTTGTCTGGAGGGAAAAACATTCAGTACTTC. As protein: CASTLSGGKNIQYF.

The chain has TRBV28 and TRBJ1-3; D is unresolved. Germline V gives CDR1 MDHEN, CDR2 SYDVKM. The CDR3 is 12 amino acids. With 5 bases removed from V and 2 bases from J, the gap between germline ends came to 4 bases. The CDR3 is CASSVTGNTIYF. The CDR3 coding sequence is TGTGCCAGCAGTGTCACTGGAAACACCATATATTTT.

This sequence joins TRBV7-9 and TRBJ1-4, with unresolved D. Germline V gives CDR1 SEHNR, CDR2 FQNEAQ (reference sequence). The CDR3 covers 14 residues. Deletions cut 1 base from V and 5 bases from J, with 8 bases between. The CDR3 loop is CASSLEFENEKLFF. CDR3 sequence (DNA): TGTGCCAGCAGCTTAGAATTTGAGAATGAAAAACTGTTTTTT.

The chain joins TRBV5-1 to TRBJ1-5; D is uncertain. The V end was cut by 4 bases, the J end by 0 bases, with 5 bases between. The CDR3 runs 13 residues. Germline assignment: CDR1 SGHRS and CDR2 YFSETQ. CDR3 bases: TGCGCCAGCAGCCCCAATAGCAATCAGCCCCAGCATTTT. This codes for CASSPNSNQPQHF.

The chain recombines TRBV2 with TRBJ2-7; 10 positions agree with TRBD1. CDR1 is SNHLY and CDR2 is FYNNEI in the germline V gene. The CDR3 runs 15 residues. The V and J ends lost 6 bases and 7 bases, in that order; junction bases with no gene match: 12. This CDR3 reads CASSNDRGLGGEQYF. CDR3 coding DNA: TGTGCCAGCAGCAACGACAGGGGGCTCGGTGGGGAGCAGTACTTC.

The chain recombines TRBV29-1 with TRBJ2-7; D perhaps matches TRBD2 (6 bases). Deletions cut 6 bases from V and 5 bases from J, with 23 bases between. The CDR3 contains 15 residues. Germline CDR1 is SQVTM and CDR2 is ANQGSEA. The CDR3 region is CSVKGRERGRDEQYF. In DNA form, the CDR3 reads TGCAGCGTAAAAGGTCGGGAGAGGGGAAGGGACGAGCAGTACTTC.

The chain joins TRBV27 to TRBJ2-7, with 11 positions matching TRBD2. The CDR3 runs to 16 residues. Trimming took 0 bases from V and 2 from J; bases not matched to a gene: 3. CDR1 is MNHEY, CDR2 SMNVEV, per germline (reference sequence). CDR3 DNA: TGTGCCAGCAGTTTATCGTTGACTAGCGGGGCCTACGAGCAGTACTTC. The encoded protein is CASSLSLTSGAYEQYF.

CDR3 residues: CASRTDRASSYEQYF. In nucleotides, the CDR3 is TGTGCCAGCCGGACTGACAGGGCAAGCTCCTACGAGCAGTACTTC. This chain uses TRBV7-2 with TRBJ2-7, with TRBD1 identical over 7 bases. Germline lookup yields CDR1 SGHTA and CDR2 FQGNSA. V dropped 8 bases and J dropped 0; count of bases not matched to a gene: 10. CDR3 length: 15 amino acids.

The genes are TRBV28 and TRBJ2-7; 7 bases agree with TRBD2. The trim removed 3 bases at V and 5 bases at J, leaving 4 bases unmatched. This CDR3 has 13 residues. The germline CDR1 and CDR2 sequences are MDHEN and SYDVKM. The CDR3 nucleotides read TGTGCCAGCAGTTTCGGGGGGTTGGACGAGCAGTACTTC. Protein sequence: CASSFGGLDEQYF.

This chain joins TRBV5-6 and TRBJ1-1, with 7 bases fitting TRBD1. The CDR3 is made up of 15 amino acids. The V gene end was trimmed by 3 bases and the J gene end by 5 bases; junction bases not matched to a gene: 10. Germline V gene data show CDR1 as SGHDT and CDR2 as YYEEEE. CDR3 protein: CASSYGTAVGTEAFF. The CDR3 DNA reads TGTGCCAGCAGCTATGGGACAGCAGTCGGAACTGAAGCTTTCTTT.

As regards this clone: Other DNA sequences in this sample translate to the same CDR3. The CDR3 is CASSFSGSSYNEQFF. CDR3 sequence (DNA): TGTGCCAGCAGTTTTAGCGGGAGTTCCTACAATGAGCAGTTCTTC. The chain links TRBV28 to TRBJ2-1, with 9 bases matching TRBD2. This CDR3 has 15 amino acids. V shed 3 bases, J shed 1 base, and the junction held 1 base outside the gene matches. Germline V gene data show CDR1 as MDHEN and CDR2 as SYDVKM.

The chain joins TRBV5-1 to TRBJ1-3, with 7 bases identical to TRBD1. In germline, CDR1 is SGHRS, CDR2 YFSETQ. The V segment lost 0 bases and the J segment 0 bases; nucleotides outside the gene matches: 6. The length of the CDR3 is 17 residues. The CDR3 region has the DNA TGCGCCAGCAGCTTGGTTGGGACAGCGAGCTCTGGAAACACCATATATTTT. Protein sequence: CASSLVGTASSGNTIYF.